The present T cell receptor (beta chain) was sequenced within a study of regulatory T cells in long-lasting Graves disease. The time point is: newly diagnosed GD, antithyroid drugs for less than 3 months. With RNA extracted from PBMCs as input, the TCR library was made. TCR beta libraries were built with iRepertoire HTBI primers and Arm-PCR of CDR3 regions. TCRdb processed the multiplex PCR reads anew with MiXCR; each CDR3 protein has one entry. The sample lists about 450,000 distinct CDR3 sequences; less than 15% were seen once. Ten or more counts support this clonotype. Its antigen is unidentified. The CDR3 is 14 residues long. Germline V gives CDR1 SGHRS, CDR2 YFSETQ. The V end lost 2 bases, the J end lost 0 bases, and 8 bases lay between the germline ends. General study findings and limits: Persistent disease preferred TRBV28, TRBJ1-2 and TRBJ2-5; new disease, TRBV20-1 and TRBJ2-1.

These data were also reused for a study on T cells in Graves' hyperthyroidism and ophthalmopathy.

This sequence originates from a woman aged 50 to 60 with Graves disease. The chain links TRBV5-1 to TRBJ1-2, with D hard to call. This sample comprised peripheral blood mononuclear cells (PBMCs), obtained at new diagnosis, from a patient treated with antithyroid drugs. CDR3 residues: CASSFQAPNYGYTF. In nucleotides, the CDR3 is TGCGCCAGCAGCTTCCAGGCCCCTAACTATGGCTACACCTTC. Complete variable domain (other parts from reference TRBV5-1 and TRBJ1-2): KAGVTQTPRYLIKTRGQQVTLSCSPISGHRSVSWYQQTPGQGLQFLFEYFSETQRNKGNFPGRFSGRQFSNSRSEMNVSTLELGDSALYLCASSFQAPNYGYTFGSGTRLTVV.